This T cell receptor beta chain was identified during a study of T cell repertoires in cytomegalovirus infection. Study background: Shared public TCR beta signatures pointed to both CMV infection and a matching HLA type.

TCRdb processed the reads anew with MiXCR; each CDR3 protein has one entry. This sample has approximately 200,000 distinct CDR3 sequences, with 28% found just once. Looked up from germline, CDR1 is SGHVS and CDR2 is FNYEAQ. The V and J ends lost 5 bases and 7 bases respectively, with 18 bases between them. The CDR3 loop spans 15 amino acids. This chain joins TRBV7-6 and TRBJ1-5; weak D call: TRBD1 (6 bases). This receptor was obtained from a human donor in good health (CMV status not recorded). Some clones in this sample may be carry-over from other donors' samples. The sequenced material came from PBMCs. CDR3 DNA: TGTGCCAGCAGCCCGGGGGGGGGGGCAGGGCAGCCCCAGCATTTT. This codes for CASSPGGGAGQPQHF.